One and the same sample provided the 15 T cell receptor beta chains below, sequenced in a study of cytomegalovirus exposure and HLA in healthy donors. The repertoire was sequenced with immunoSEQ multiplex PCR; TCRdb's copy has only in-frame clones and lacks some. The sample has about 220,000 clones, 75% to 95% seen once. Sample: PBMCs. These receptor sequences come from a woman between 18 and 29 years old in good health and CMV-seronegative.

The rearrangement joins TRBV18 to TRBJ2-3; tentative D call: TRBD2 (6 bases). The CDR3 runs 11 residues. V lost 4 bases and J 10 bases, leaving 9 bases between the germline ends. The V gene's germline CDR1 is KGHSH and CDR2 LQKENI. CDR3 in amino acids: CASSQGGSQYF. CDR3 bases: TGTGCCAGCTCACAGGGAGGCTCGCAGTATTTT.

V gene TRBV18 combines with J gene TRBJ2-6; tentative D call: TRBD1 (5 bases). V lost 6 bases to trimming and J lost 1 base, with 13 bases between them. The germline gives CDR1 KGHSH, CDR2 LQKENI. This CDR3 is 16 amino acids long. The CDR3 nucleotides are TGTGCCAGCTCGTCAAGACCAGGGTCTGGGGCCAACGTCCTGACTTTC. It encodes CASSSRPGSGANVLTF.

J is TRBJ2-7 and V is TRBV6-5; TRBD1 might be the D (5 bases). The length of the CDR3 is 12 residues. CDR1 MNHEY and CDR2 SVGAGI come from the germline V gene. Trimming took off 4 bases at V and 3 bases at J, with 7 bases between the two ends. CDR3 DNA sequence: TGTGCCAGCAGTTCTCAGGGCTACGAGCAGTACTTC. It translates to CASSSQGYEQYF.

The rearrangement joins TRBV27 to TRBJ2-7; TRBD2 might be the D (7 bases). The germline gives CDR1 MNHEY, CDR2 SMNVEV (reference sequence). The CDR3 spans 14 residues. V dropped 2 bases and J dropped 6 bases, with 14 bases sitting between them. As DNA, the CDR3 is TGTGCCAGCAGTTTAAGCCGGGGGGCTAGCGAGCAGTACTTC. It yields the protein CASSLSRGASEQYF.

CDR3 residues: CAWSRGEGNEQFF. DNA for the CDR3: TGTGCCTGGAGCAGGGGTGAGGGTAATGAGCAGTTCTTC. The gene calls are TRBV30 and TRBJ2-1; TRBD1 might be the D (6 bases). Germline V gene lookup returns CDR1 GTSNPN and CDR2 SVGIG (reference sequence). Trimming pared 3 bases from V and 7 bases from J, leaving 13 bases between. The CDR3 extends over 13 amino acids.

V usage is TRBV27 and J usage is TRBJ2-1, with 7 bases aligning to TRBD1. V was clipped by 4 bases and J by 3 bases; unmatched bases: 9. CDR1 MNHEY and CDR2 SMNVEV come from the germline V gene (reference sequence). The CDR3 runs to 16 residues. This chain's CDR3 is CASSYPTGLNYNEQFF. The CDR3, as DNA: TGTGCCAGCAGTTATCCGACAGGGCTCAACTACAATGAGCAGTTCTTC.

This chain links TRBV6-6 with TRBJ2-7, with 12 bases identical to TRBD2. This CDR3 is 15 amino acids long. Germline values: CDR1 MNHNY, CDR2 SVGAGI (reference sequence). Germline trimming cut 7 bases from V and 4 bases from J; bases unmatched to any gene: 8. This CDR3 is CASTQTSGSVYEQYF. The DNA of the CDR3 is TGTGCCAGCACCCAGACTAGCGGGAGTGTATACGAGCAGTACTTC.

The V gene is TRBV19, the J gene TRBJ2-7, with TRBD2 matching over 12 bases. The germline V gene encodes CDR1 LNHDA and CDR2 SQIVND (reference sequence). The CDR3 totals 16 residues. V gave up 4 bases and J gave up 3 bases; unmatched junction bases: 7. The CDR3 bases are TGTGCCAGTAGTACCTCCCTGACTAGCGGGAGCTACGAGCAGTACTTC. Translation: CASSTSLTSGSYEQYF.

V and J are TRBV5-4 and TRBJ2-1, with 7 positions matching TRBD1. CDR3 length: 13 residues. After removal of 3 bases from V and 5 bases from J, the junction contained 2 bases not matched to a gene. From germline, CDR1 is SGHNT and CDR2 YYREEE (reference sequence). The CDR3 DNA sequence: TGTGCCAGCAGCTGGGGGACAGACAATGAGCAGTTCTTC. The encoded protein is CASSWGTDNEQFF. The full variable domain, its missing parts supplied by reference TRBV5-4 and TRBJ2-1, is ETGVTQSPTHLIKTRGQQVTLRCSSQSGHNTVSWYQQALGQGPQFIFQYYREEENGRGNFPPRFSGLQFPNYSSELNVNALELDDSALYLCASSWGTDNEQFFGPGTRLTVL.

The rearrangement joins TRBV5-1 to TRBJ1-1; the D gene is possibly TRBD1 (5 bases). This CDR3 has 16 residues. Per germline, CDR1 SGHRS and CDR2 YFSETQ. V was pared by 1 base and J by 4 bases, with 17 bases between. This chain's CDR3 is CASSLFGLGEGTEAFF. As DNA, the CDR3 is TGCGCCAGCAGCTTGTTCGGTCTGGGGGAGGGCACTGAAGCTTTCTTT.

The chain recombines TRBV29-1 with TRBJ1-1; D remains ambiguous. Germline-derived CDR1 and CDR2 are SQVTM and ANQGSEA. With 4 bases removed from V and 2 bases from J, the gap between germline ends came to 14 bases. The CDR3 has 14 amino acids. CDR3 loop: CSVVTQLGNTEAFF. The CDR3 DNA follows: TGCAGCGTTGTAACGCAGCTAGGTAACACTGAAGCTTTCTTT.

The chain employs TRBV7-2 and TRBJ2-3; 11 nucleotides align to TRBD2. The J segment lost 2 bases and the V segment lost 5 bases, leaving 9 bases of the junction unmatched. The CDR3 is made up of 17 amino acids. Germline V gene sequence: CDR1 SGHTA, CDR2 FQGNSA. The CDR3 is CASSPPTSGRDTDTQYF. Written as DNA, the CDR3 is TGTGCCAGCAGCCCACCAACTAGCGGGAGAGACACAGATACGCAGTATTTT.

This clone appeared once. J is TRBJ2-1 and V is TRBV13; 7 bases line up with TRBD2. This CDR3 comprises 15 residues. V was clipped by 5 bases and J by 8 bases; unmatched bases: 12. Germline V lookup: CDR1 PRHDT, CDR2 FYEKMQ (reference sequence). Here the CDR3 reads CASSKGLGTRDEQFF. CDR3 sequence (DNA): TGTGCCAGCAGCAAAGGACTAGGGACGAGGGATGAGCAGTTCTTC.

The chain uses TRBV6-4 and TRBJ2-3; maybe TRBD2 (5 bases). CDR1 and CDR2 from the germline V gene are MRHNA and SNTAGT. This CDR3 contains 13 residues. Trimming shortened V by 6 bases and J by 2 bases, and 9 bases separated the two germline ends. The chain's CDR3 is CASRSGYTDTQYF. CDR3 in DNA: TGTGCCAGCAGGAGCGGATACACAGATACGCAGTATTTT.

This rearrangement joins TRBV10-2 to TRBJ1-4, with TRBD1 as a possible D gene (6 bases). The germline gives CDR1 WSHSY, CDR2 SAAADI. This CDR3 is 15 amino acids long. V was pared by 10 bases and J by 2 bases, with 17 bases between. CDR3 loop: CATTGSGETNEKLFF. For the CDR3, the DNA is TGCGCCACCACTGGATCAGGGGAGACTAATGAAAAACTGTTTTTT.